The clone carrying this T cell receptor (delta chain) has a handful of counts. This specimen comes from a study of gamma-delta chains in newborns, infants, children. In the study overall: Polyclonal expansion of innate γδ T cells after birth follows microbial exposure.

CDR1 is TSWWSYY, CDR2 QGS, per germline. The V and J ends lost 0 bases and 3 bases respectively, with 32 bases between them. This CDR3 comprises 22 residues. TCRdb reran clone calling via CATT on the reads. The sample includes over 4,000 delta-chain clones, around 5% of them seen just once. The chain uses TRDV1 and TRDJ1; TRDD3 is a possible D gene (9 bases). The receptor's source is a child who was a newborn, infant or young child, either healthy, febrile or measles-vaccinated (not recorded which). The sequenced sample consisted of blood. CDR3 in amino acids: CALGELSFLQGIRQGSADKLIF. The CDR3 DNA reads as TGTGCTCTTGGGGAACTTAGCTTCCTACAGGGGATACGCCAAGGGTCGGCCGATAAACTCATCTTT.